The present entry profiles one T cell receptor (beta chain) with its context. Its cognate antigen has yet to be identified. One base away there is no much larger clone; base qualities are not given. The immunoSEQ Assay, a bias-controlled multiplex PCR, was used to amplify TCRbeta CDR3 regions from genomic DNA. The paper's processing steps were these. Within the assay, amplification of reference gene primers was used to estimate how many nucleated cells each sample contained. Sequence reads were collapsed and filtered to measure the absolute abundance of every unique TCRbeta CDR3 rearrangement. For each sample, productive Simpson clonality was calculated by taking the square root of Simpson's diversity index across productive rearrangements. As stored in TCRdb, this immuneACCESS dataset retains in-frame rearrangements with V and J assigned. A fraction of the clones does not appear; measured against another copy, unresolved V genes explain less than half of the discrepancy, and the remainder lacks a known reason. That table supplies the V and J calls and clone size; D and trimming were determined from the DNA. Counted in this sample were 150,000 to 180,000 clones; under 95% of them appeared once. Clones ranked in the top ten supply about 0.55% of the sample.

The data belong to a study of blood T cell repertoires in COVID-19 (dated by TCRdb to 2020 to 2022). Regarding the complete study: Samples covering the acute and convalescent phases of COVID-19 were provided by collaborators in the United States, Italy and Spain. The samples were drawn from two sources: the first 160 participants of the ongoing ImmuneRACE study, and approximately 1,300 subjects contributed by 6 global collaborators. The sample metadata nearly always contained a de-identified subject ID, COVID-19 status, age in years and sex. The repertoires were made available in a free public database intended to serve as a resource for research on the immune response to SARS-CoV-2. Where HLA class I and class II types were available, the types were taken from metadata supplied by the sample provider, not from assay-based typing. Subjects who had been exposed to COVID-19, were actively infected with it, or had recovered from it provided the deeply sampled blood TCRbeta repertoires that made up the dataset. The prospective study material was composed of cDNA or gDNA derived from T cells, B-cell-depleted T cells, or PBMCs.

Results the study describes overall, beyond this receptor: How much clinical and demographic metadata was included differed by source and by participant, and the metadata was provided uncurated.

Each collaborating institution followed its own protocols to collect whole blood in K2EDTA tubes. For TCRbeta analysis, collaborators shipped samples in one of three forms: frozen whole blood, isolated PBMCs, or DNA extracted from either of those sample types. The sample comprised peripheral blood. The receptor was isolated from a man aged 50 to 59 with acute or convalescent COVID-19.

In nucleotide form, the sequence is TGTGCCAGTAGTACCACAGGGAACACTGAAGCTTTCTTT. Its coded protein is CASSTTGNTEAFF. The chain is encoded by TRBV19 joined to TRBJ1-1; TRBD1 is a weak D gene call, 5 bases matching. According to the germline V gene (reference sequence), CDR1 reads LNHDA and CDR2 reads SQIVND. The CDR3 measures 13 amino acids from cysteine to phenylalanine. The retained sequence is limited to the CDR3, 39 bases, with the frame set at the first base. Trimming removed 4 bases from V and 1 base from J, leaving 7 bases between the germline ends.